The clone carrying this T cell receptor beta chain was recorded many times. This CDR3 has 16 amino acids. V lost 4 bases to trimming and J lost 5 bases; unmatched junction nucleotides: 9. A single record per CDR3 protein comes from TCRdb applying MiXCR to the RT-PCR reads. The profile covers roughly 140,000 distinct CDR3 sequences, with about 40% appearing a single time and 40% to 55% taken by the ten largest. The sample comes from a study of patients and donors after allogeneic stem cell transplantation. Sequencing was done on a sample of blood, either unsorted or a sorted T cell fraction (not recorded which). This TCR came from a human donor who was either an allogeneic HSCT recipient or a stem cell or donor lymphocyte infusion donor (not recorded which). It is not recorded whose cells these are; they may come from a transplant donor. The chain has TRBV12-3 or TRBV12-4 and TRBJ1-1; 11 bases map to TRBD1. The CDR3 is CASSSLRTGGRTEAFF. Here the CDR3 DNA reads TGTGCCAGCAGTTCCTTGAGGACAGGGGGCAGGACTGAAGCTTTCTTT.